This T cell receptor (beta chain) emerged from a study of vaccination and CD4 T cells after COVID-19. Study as a whole: The post-COVID samples were taken a median roughly 98 days after diagnosis, anywhere from 35 to 161. Overlapping spike peptides from SARS-CoV-2, HCoV-NL63, HCoV-OC43 and HCoV-229E served to stimulate the cells.

Germline assignment: CDR1 MNHEY and CDR2 SVGAGI. The CDR3 extends over 14 amino acids. V was clipped by 2 bases and J by 4 bases, with 10 bases between them. On this clonotype: Its antigen is unidentified.

Treatment here: roughly 10-day PBMC culture with coronavirus spike peptide pools or control peptides (ViraFEST assay). ViraFEST stimulated the growth of antigen-specific T cells using peptide pools and subsequently profiled their TCRs by sequencing. Every well contained around 2 million PBMCs, which were grown with around 10 IU/ml IL-2 and approximately 9.9 ug/ml peptide pools. Cultured CD4+ T cell DNA was sequenced using the Oncomine TCR Beta short-read assay. TCRdb reprocessed the PCR reads with MiXCR, giving one entry per CDR3 protein. This table holds approximately 15,000 distinct CDR3 sequences, 30% found once.

This sequence originates from a human donor with COVID-19. The chain is built from TRBV6-5 and TRBJ2-3; no reliable D call. The sample was cultured CD4+ T cells from blood. CDR3 coding DNA: TGTGCCAGCAGTTACCCAGACGTCCCAGATACGCAGTATTTT. This codes for CASSYPDVPDTQYF.